The present T cell receptor beta chain was sequenced within a study of blood T cells in healthy people across ages. Findings and limits, study-wide: Comparison with aged donors showed that long-lived donors had more naive CD4+ cells and higher diversity. Age brought a roughly linear fall in TCR beta diversity measured per million T cells.

Isolation of PBMCs gave at least 7 million cells per sample. With a J-beta primer mix and a sample-barcoded 5' primer, a second PCR ran roughly 6 to 12 cycles. TCRdb processed the 5' RACE reads anew with MiXCR; each CDR3 protein has one entry. This table has under 1,100,000 distinct CDR3 sequences, roughly a quarter appearing once. With regard to this clonotype: Its matching antigen is unknown.

Trimming shortened V by 0 bases and J by 2 bases, and 11 bases separated the two germline ends. The CDR3 contains 15 residues. Germline CDR1 reads SGDLS; CDR2 reads YYNGEE. The data were also submitted as part of a second study, on T cells of mothers and their children. That study reports: A slight, non-significant increase in overlap was found for related mother-child pairs relative to unrelated pairs.

The sequenced material came from blood. This sequence originates from a girl aged 2-10 years in good health. The chain carries TRBV9 and TRBJ1-2; D is uncertain. Written as DNA, the CDR3 is TGTGCCAGCAGCGTAGGGCAGGCCCTGAACTATGGCTACACCTTC. Translated, it gives CASSVGQALNYGYTF.